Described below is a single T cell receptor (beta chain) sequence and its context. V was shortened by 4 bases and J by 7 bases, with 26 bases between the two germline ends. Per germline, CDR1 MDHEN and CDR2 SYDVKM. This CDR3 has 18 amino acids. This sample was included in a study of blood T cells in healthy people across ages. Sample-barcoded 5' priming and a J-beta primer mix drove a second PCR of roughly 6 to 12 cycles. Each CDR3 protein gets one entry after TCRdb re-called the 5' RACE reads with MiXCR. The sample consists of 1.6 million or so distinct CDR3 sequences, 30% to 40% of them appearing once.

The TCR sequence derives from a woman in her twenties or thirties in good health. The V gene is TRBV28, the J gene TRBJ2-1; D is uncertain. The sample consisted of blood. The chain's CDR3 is CASSSRWSATFSRNEQFF. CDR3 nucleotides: TGTGCCAGCAGTTCCCGTTGGAGCGCTACCTTTTCGAGAAATGAGCAGTTCTTC.